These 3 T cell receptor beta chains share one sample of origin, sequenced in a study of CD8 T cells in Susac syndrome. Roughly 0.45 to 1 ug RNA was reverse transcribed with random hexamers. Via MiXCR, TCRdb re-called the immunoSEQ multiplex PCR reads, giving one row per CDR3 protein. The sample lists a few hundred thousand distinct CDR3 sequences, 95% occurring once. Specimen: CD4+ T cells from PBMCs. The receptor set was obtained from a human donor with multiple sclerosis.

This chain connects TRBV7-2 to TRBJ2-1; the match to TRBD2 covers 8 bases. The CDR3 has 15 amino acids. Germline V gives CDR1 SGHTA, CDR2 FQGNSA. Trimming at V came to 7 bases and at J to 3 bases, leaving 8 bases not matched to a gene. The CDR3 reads CASTSMLAGYNEQFF. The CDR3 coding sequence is TGTGCCAGCACCTCCATGCTAGCGGGCTACAATGAGCAGTTCTTC.

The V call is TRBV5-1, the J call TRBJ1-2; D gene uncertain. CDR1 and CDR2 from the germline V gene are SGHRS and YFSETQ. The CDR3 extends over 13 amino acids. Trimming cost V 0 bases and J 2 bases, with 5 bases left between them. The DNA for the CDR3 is TGCGCCAGCAGCTTGGACGCGAACTATGGCTACACCTTC. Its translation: CASSLDANYGYTF.

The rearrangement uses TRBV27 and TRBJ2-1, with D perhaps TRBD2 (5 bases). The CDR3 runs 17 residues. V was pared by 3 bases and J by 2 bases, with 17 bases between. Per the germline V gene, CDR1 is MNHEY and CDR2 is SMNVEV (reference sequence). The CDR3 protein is CASSFYPDYPTYNEQFF. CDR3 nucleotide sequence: TGTGCCAGCAGTTTCTATCCTGACTACCCGACCTACAATGAGCAGTTCTTC.